A single sample gave rise to the 27 T cell receptor beta chains below, sequenced in a study of T cells in Graves' hyperthyroidism and ophthalmopathy. Amplification of TCR beta CDR3 regions used RNA as the template. When the TCR CDR3 underwent first-round RT-PCR, the HTBI primer set was used. MiXCR, applied by TCRdb to the multiplex PCR reads, yields one record per CDR3 protein. The table has about 760,000 distinct CDR3 sequences, around 40% seen once. Sample: blood. These receptors originate from a woman aged 40 to 55 with Graves' hyperthyroidism.

This clonotype was detected a few times. The rearrangement links TRBV5-5 to TRBJ1-1, with a possible D match to TRBD1 (5 bases). Germline V gene lookup returns CDR1 SGHKS and CDR2 YYEKEE (reference sequence). Deletions cut 4 bases from V and 8 bases from J, with 15 bases between. CDR3 length: 13 residues. The CDR3 spells CASSNPQGTEAFF. In DNA form, the CDR3 reads TGTGCCAGCAGCAATCCTCAGGGTACGGAAGCTTTCTTT.

This chain joins TRBV19 and TRBJ1-1; tentatively, D is TRBD1 (6 bases). The CDR3 length is 14 residues. Germline V gene sequence: CDR1 LNHDA, CDR2 SQIVND (reference sequence). Trimming cost V 3 bases and J 2 bases, with 10 bases left between them. The CDR3 sequence is CASSIRTANTEAFF. The CDR3 nucleotides are TGTGCCAGTAGTATTCGGACAGCTAACACTGAAGCTTTCTTT. Combining the CDR3 with reference TRBV19 and TRBJ1-1 gives the whole variable domain DGGITQSPKYLFRKEGQNVTLSCEQNLNHDAMYWYRQDPGQGLRLIYYSQIVNDFQKGDIAEGYSVSREKKESFPLTVTSAQKNPTAFYLCASSIRTANTEAFFGQGTRLTVV.

This clonotype came up many times. The junction departs from germline at one end; a sequencing error may be responsible. V and J are TRBV5-1 and TRBJ2-2; 8 positions agree with TRBD1. From germline, CDR1 is SGHRS and CDR2 YFSETQ. The CDR3 spans 14 residues. The chain's CDR3 is CASSQGAGTGELFF. DNA of the CDR3: TGTGCCAGCAGTCAGGGGGCCGGCACCGGGGAGCTGTTTTTT.

This clonotype was counted many times. The chain uses TRBV7-6 and TRBJ1-1; maybe TRBD1 (5 bases). V was trimmed by 4 bases and J by 1 base, leaving 10 bases between them. This CDR3 spans 14 amino acids. Germline V CDR1 and CDR2: SGHVS, FNYEAQ. The CDR3 sequence is CASSWDPRNTEAFF. CDR3 bases: TGTGCCAGCAGCTGGGACCCCCGGAACACTGAAGCTTTCTTT.

This clonotype was detected ten times or more. The chain links TRBV4-3 to TRBJ1-6; D gene uncertain. In germline, CDR1 is LGHNA, CDR2 YSLEER. The CDR3 spans 13 residues. V was cut by 0 bases and J by 11 bases, with 8 bases left in between. CDR3 bases: TGCGCCAGCAGCCAAGATCACCAGGCACCCCTCCACTTT. It encodes CASSQDHQAPLHF.

The rearrangement joins TRBV18 to TRBJ2-7; D not resolved. This CDR3 comprises 12 residues. Germline CDR1 reads KGHSH; CDR2 reads LQKENI. V lost 5 bases and J lost 2, with 7 bases in between. The CDR3 sequence is CASSNLAYEQYF. The CDR3 nucleotides are TGTGCCAGCTCAAACCTGGCCTACGAGCAGTACTTC.

This clonotype was detected only a few times. This sequence joins TRBV7-2 and TRBJ1-1; maybe TRBD1 (5 bases). Germline-derived CDR1 and CDR2 are SGHTA and FQGNSA. Trimming pared 5 bases from V and 3 bases from J, leaving 13 bases between. CDR3 length: 14 amino acids. CDR3 protein: CASSPVVTDTEAFF. The CDR3 coding sequence is TGTGCCAGCAGCCCCGTGGTGACAGACACTGAAGCTTTCTTT. The full variable domain, completed using reference TRBV7-2 and TRBJ1-1, is GAGVSQSPSNKVTEKGKDVELRCDPISGHTALYWYRQSLGQGLEFLIYFQGNSAPDKSGLPSDRFSAERTGGSVSTLTIQRTQQEDSAVYLCASSPVVTDTEAFFGQGTRLTVV.

This clonotype was seen at least ten times. The chain links TRBV19 to TRBJ1-1; TRBD1 might be the D (6 bases). Between the trimmed V and J ends, which lost 1 base and 4 bases, there was a span of 25 bases. The germline V gene has CDR1 LNHDA and CDR2 SQIVND (reference sequence). CDR3 length: 19 amino acids. The CDR3 DNA reads TGTGCCAGTAGTATAGGAGGTTTGGCAGCTATCAGAGGGGGCACTGAAGCTTTCTTT. Residues: CASSIGGLAAIRGGTEAFF.

V usage is TRBV10-3 and J usage is TRBJ2-3; D may be TRBD1 (5 bases). In germline, CDR1 is ENHRY, CDR2 SYGVKD. This CDR3 is built from 14 residues. V was trimmed by 3 bases and J by 6 bases, leaving 13 bases between them. The CDR3, as DNA: TGTGCCATCAGTGACTCTCAGGGTTCGGATACGCAGTATTTT. Protein product: CAISDSQGSDTQYF.

This clonotype was counted between two and nine times. The rearrangement links TRBV5-1 to TRBJ1-2; D may be TRBD1 (6 bases). The V end was cut by 4 bases, the J end by 7 bases, with 14 bases between. The germline gives CDR1 SGHRS, CDR2 YFSETQ. This CDR3 spans 13 amino acids. As DNA, the CDR3 is TGCGCCAGCAGCCCCGAGGGGGTTGGTGGCTACACCTTC. Translated: CASSPEGVGGYTF.

This clonotype appeared a single time. The gene calls are TRBV24-1 and TRBJ2-7, with 8 bases matching TRBD1. Unmatched junction bases numbered 4, after V lost 4 bases and J lost 3 bases. Looked up from germline, CDR1 is KGHDR and CDR2 is SFDVKD. This CDR3 is 14 amino acids long. The CDR3 loop is CATSETGDGYEQYF. CDR3 nucleotide sequence: TGTGCCACCAGTGAGACAGGGGACGGCTACGAGCAGTACTTC.

The J gene is TRBJ2-1, the V gene TRBV12-3 or TRBV12-4, with TRBD2 identical over 7 bases. V shed 3 bases and J 0 bases; nucleotides not matched to a gene: 2. This CDR3 is 15 amino acids long. This CDR3 reads CASSLGGSSYNEQFF. Written as DNA, the CDR3 is TGTGCCAGCAGTTTGGGCGGGAGCTCCTACAATGAGCAGTTCTTC.

This clonotype showed up just once. The conserved phenylalanine or tryptophan is not found at the CDR3 terminus, so this likely reflects a read error. The DNA is left out, because the CDR3 cannot be placed on it with certainty; the CDR3 is given as TCRdb lists it. The rearrangement uses TRBV10-3 and TRBJ2-6. CDR1 and CDR2 (germline): ENHRY, SYGVKD. 10 amino acids form the CDR3, both terminal residues included. The CDR3 is CAIRNFSGTS.

This clonotype was recorded at least ten times. The chain is built from TRBV7-2 and TRBJ1-6, with no clear D. CDR1 and CDR2 (germline): SGHTA, FQGNSA. This CDR3 region has 15 residues. The ends were cut back, 2 bases at V and 10 bases at J, with 15 bases in the middle. CDR3 in amino acids: CASSLWTESRSPLHF. The CDR3 DNA reads as TGTGCCAGCAGCTTATGGACGGAGAGTAGGTCACCCCTCCACTTT.

The chain has TRBV6-2 or TRBV6-3 and TRBJ2-5; 7 bases agree with TRBD1. CDR1 MNHEY and CDR2 SVGEGT come from the germline V gene. The J segment lost 0 bases and the V segment lost 4 bases, leaving 11 bases of the junction unmatched. The CDR3 has 17 residues. CDR3 DNA: TGTGCCAGCAGTTTTATCTTCGGACAGGCTTACCAAGAGACCCAGTACTTC. The encoded protein is CASSFIFGQAYQETQYF.

The genes are TRBV15 and TRBJ1-5; 7 bases match TRBD1. Trimming at V came to 0 bases and at J to 6 bases, leaving 5 bases not matched to a gene. Germline V gene data show CDR1 as LNHNV and CDR2 as YYDKDF (reference sequence). The CDR3 is made up of 15 amino acids. The CDR3 DNA reads as TGTGCCACCAGCAGAGAAAACAGGGGATTTCAGCCCCAGCATTTT. It codes for CATSRENRGFQPQHF.

In this sample, this clonotype turned up once. The chain is built from TRBV5-1 and TRBJ2-2; perhaps D is TRBD1 or TRBD2 (6 bases each). Germline assignment: CDR1 SGHRS and CDR2 YFSETQ. V lost 5 bases to trimming and J lost 1 base, with 12 bases between them. This CDR3 spans 15 amino acids. The CDR3 loop reads CASRGGAENTGELFF. The CDR3 DNA sequence: TGCGCCAGCAGGGGGGGCGCAGAGAACACCGGGGAGCTGTTTTTT. The full variable domain, completed using reference TRBV5-1 and TRBJ2-2, is KAGVTQTPRYLIKTRGQQVTLSCSPISGHRSVSWYQQTPGQGLQFLFEYFSETQRNKGNFPGRFSGRQFSNSRSEMNVSTLELGDSALYLCASRGGAENTGELFFGEGSRLTVL.

The CDR3 bases are TGCAGTGCTAGACGCCGGGGGATCTACGAGCAGTACTTC. Protein product: CSARRRGIYEQYF. This rearrangement joins TRBV20-1 to TRBJ2-7; D possibly corresponds to TRBD2 (6 bases). Trimming cost V 2 bases and J 3 bases, with 11 bases left between them. The germline V gene encodes CDR1 DFQATT and CDR2 SNEGSKA (reference sequence). The CDR3 totals 13 residues.

This clonotype was found a few times. The chain recombines TRBV7-9 with TRBJ2-5, with 8 bases identical to TRBD1. The CDR3 is 16 amino acids. Germline lookup yields CDR1 SEHNR and CDR2 FQNEAQ (reference sequence). The V segment lost 5 bases and the J segment 5 bases; nucleotides outside the gene matches: 13. In nucleotides, the CDR3 is TGTGCCAGCAGCCCAGCAGGGGGCCTCCTTGGGGAGACCCAGTACTTC. Protein sequence: CASSPAGGLLGETQYF.

This clonotype was observed at least ten times. CDR3 DNA sequence: TGTGCCAGCAGCTTAGCTAGCGGGGGGGTTAACACCGGGGAGCTGTTTTTT. It specifies CASSLASGGVNTGELFF. The J gene is TRBJ2-2, the V gene TRBV7-2; 11 bases match TRBD2. Trimming at V came to 0 bases and at J to 2 bases, leaving 2 bases not matched to a gene. Germline V gene lookup returns CDR1 SGHTA and CDR2 FQGNSA. The CDR3 runs 17 residues.

This clonotype appeared many times. The V and J genes are TRBV7-2 and TRBJ1-2; the match to TRBD1 covers 11 bases. CDR1 is SGHTA, CDR2 FQGNSA, per germline. V was clipped by 6 bases and J by 4 bases; unmatched bases: 7. The CDR3 covers 15 residues. The CDR3 protein is CASSLDRGQGYGYTF. The CDR3 coding sequence is TGTGCCAGCAGTCTGGACAGGGGGCAAGGCTATGGCTACACCTTC. Full variable domain (missing parts from reference TRBV7-2 and TRBJ1-2): GAGVSQSPSNKVTEKGKDVELRCDPISGHTALYWYRQSLGQGLEFLIYFQGNSAPDKSGLPSDRFSAERTGGSVSTLTIQRTQQEDSAVYLCASSLDRGQGYGYTFGSGTRLTVV.

Details on this clonotype: A much larger clone sits a single nucleotide away, making a read error possible. CDR3 protein: CSAGDSPFYNSPLHF. The CDR3 DNA sequence: TGCAGTGCTGGGGACAGCCCTTTTTATAATTCACCCCTCCACTTT. The chain joins TRBV20-1 to TRBJ1-6, with TRBD1 matching over 7 bases. CDR1 DFQATT and CDR2 SNEGSKA come from the germline V gene (reference sequence). The CDR3 has 15 residues. V shed 5 bases and J 4 bases; nucleotides not matched to a gene: 8.

The sample holds a few counts of this clonotype. This sequence joins TRBV2 and TRBJ1-1; D uncertain. This CDR3 region has 12 residues. The germline CDR1 and CDR2 sequences are SNHLY and FYNNEI. The V end lost 2 bases, the J end lost 12 bases, and 13 bases lay between the germline ends. The CDR3 here is CASSEFYSNTFF. The CDR3 DNA follows: TGTGCCAGCAGTGAATTTTACAGTAATACTTTCTTT.

The J gene is TRBJ1-5, the V gene TRBV28, with D possibly being TRBD1 (6 bases). V was clipped by 7 bases and J by 4 bases, with 20 bases between them. Germline values: CDR1 MDHEN, CDR2 SYDVKM. The CDR3 consists of 16 residues. CDR3 sequence (DNA): TGTGCCAGCACCATGGGGGGGGCGAGAAGGAATCAGCCCCAGCATTTT. Protein: CASTMGGARRNQPQHF.

Notes on this clonotype: The junction and the germline gene differ at one end; a read error may be behind it. V gene TRBV10-2 combines with J gene TRBJ1-5; D not certain. Germline V gene data show CDR1 as WSHSY and CDR2 as SAAADI. The CDR3 contains 15 residues. In DNA, the CDR3 is TGTGCCAGCACCGCGACGAGGGCCAGCAATCAGCCCCAGCATTTT. Translation gives CASTATRASNQPQHF.

This clonotype was seen at least ten times. This rearrangement joins TRBV7-9 to TRBJ1-4, with TRBD1 matching over 9 bases. The V gene's germline CDR1 is SEHNR and CDR2 FQNEAQ (reference sequence). The CDR3 length is 15 residues. V trimming: 5 bases; J trimming: 7 bases; junction bases outside the gene matches: 8. CDR3 sequence (DNA): TGTGCCAGCAGCACCACCGGGACAGGGAGTGAAAAACTGTTTTTT. Its protein product is CASSTTGTGSEKLFF.

This clonotype was recorded a few times. V is TRBV5-5 and J is TRBJ1-5, with D hard to call. This CDR3 is 17 amino acids long. V was pared by 2 bases and J by 6 bases, with 21 bases between. In germline, CDR1 is SGHKS, CDR2 YYEKEE (reference sequence). The CDR3 is CASSFLYSSGVAQPQHF. CDR3 bases: TGTGCCAGCAGCTTTTTGTATTCTTCGGGAGTCGCTCAGCCCCAGCATTTT.